This paragraph reports one T cell receptor (beta chain). Its specificity is not known. After removal of 3 bases from V and 5 bases from J, the junction contained 7 bases not matched to a gene. Per germline, CDR1 LNHDA and CDR2 SQIVND (reference sequence). The CDR3 is 15 residues long. This sample stems from a study of graft-versus-host responses after intestinal transplantation. The wider study: Grafts that recipients had were multivisceral, liver-intestinal, or isolated intestinal transplants. Every recipient had anti-thymocyte globulin induction and around 3 years of tacrolimus plus steroids. Whole-study results and caveats: Recipient bone marrow held GvH clones, some seen earlier in ileum or blood.

Sequencing used immunoSEQ multiplex PCR; TCRdb keeps in-frame clones, though not all of them. The profile shows 90,000 to 120,000 clones, roughly 90% of them singletons. Material: unstimulated CD4+ T cells sorted from spleen or lymph node cells, obtained before intestinal transplant. V gene TRBV19 combines with J gene TRBJ1-5; 7 bases map to TRBD1. The sequence derives from a human donor who received an intestinal transplant. The DNA of the CDR3 is TGTGCCAGTAGTATTCTGCAGGGGGTTTATCAGCCCCAGCATTTT. It encodes CASSILQGVYQPQHF.